The 24 T cell receptor beta chains in this list originate from one sample, sequenced in a study of blood T cell repertoires in COVID-19. Here immunoSEQ multiplex PCR was the method, and the copy in TCRdb shows in-frame clones only, minus some. The top ten clones hold 5.7% of a sample with fewer than 300,000 clones, around 83% of them seen once. Sample: peripheral blood. These receptors were taken from a man at least 80 years old with acute or convalescent COVID-19.

The chain recombines TRBV28 with TRBJ1-6; D call uncertain. In germline, CDR1 is MDHEN, CDR2 SYDVKM. The CDR3 has 11 amino acids. Trimming cost V 10 bases and J 13 bases, with 14 bases left between them. Here the CDR3 DNA reads TGTGCCAAAGATACCCCGAGGCCCCTCCACTTT. Its protein is CAKDTPRPLHF.

In this sample, this clone turned up a few times. The gene calls are TRBV13 and TRBJ1-6; D unresolved. Germline values: CDR1 PRHDT, CDR2 FYEKMQ (reference sequence). V lost 5 bases and J 2 bases, leaving 7 bases between the germline ends. This CDR3 spans 14 amino acids. CDR3 coding DNA: TGTGCCAGCAGCACCCACACCTATAATTCACCCCTCCACTTT. Translated: CASSTHTYNSPLHF.

This chain links TRBV15 with TRBJ2-1, with 7 bases that match TRBD2. J gave up 1 base and V 1 base, and 4 bases lay outside the gene matches. The CDR3 is 16 amino acids. Germline V CDR1 and CDR2: LNHNV, YYDKDF (reference sequence). CDR3 DNA: TGTGCCACCAGCAGAGGACTAGCTGCTTCCTACAATGAGCAGTTCTTC. The encoded protein is CATSRGLAASYNEQFF.

In this sample, this clone turned up once. The rearrangement joins TRBV3-1 (or the pseudogene TRBV3-2) to TRBJ2-7; 7 nucleotides agree with TRBD2. Germline loops: CDR1 LGHDT, CDR2 YNNKEL (reference sequence). CDR3 length: 13 residues. V trimming: 7 bases; J trimming: 3 bases; junction bases outside the gene matches: 6. The CDR3 DNA reads TGTGCCAGCACCCCGTCGGGGGGCTACGAGCAGTACTTC. Protein sequence: CASTPSGGYEQYF.

The chain is built from TRBV14 and TRBJ2-5, with TRBD2 matching 10 bases. The CDR3 sequence is 14 residues long. The junction had 11 bases not matched to a gene; V was cut back by 11 bases and J by 5 bases. Germline V gives CDR1 SGHDN, CDR2 FVKESK. The CDR3 region is CARRSGRVRETQYF. CDR3 DNA sequence: TGTGCCCGAAGAAGCGGGAGGGTTAGGGAGACCCAGTACTTC.

V and J are TRBV4-1 and TRBJ1-2; D may be TRBD1 (5 bases). V was trimmed by 0 bases and J by 6 bases, leaving 11 bases between them. Germline-derived CDR1 and CDR2 are MGHRA and YSYEKL. This CDR3 contains 14 residues. CDR3 sequence (DNA): TGCGCCAGCAGCCAAGATTGGGGCAGCCATGGCTACACCTTC. As protein: CASSQDWGSHGYTF.

This clone was detected only a few times. V is TRBV7-8 and J is TRBJ2-6; weak D call: TRBD2 (5 bases). The CDR3 totals 16 residues. Germline lookup yields CDR1 SGHVS and CDR2 FQNEAQ. Trimming shortened V by 1 base and J by 3 bases, and 10 bases separated the two germline ends. CDR3 sequence reads: CASSLVWGVGANVLTF. As DNA, the CDR3 is TGTGCCAGCAGCTTAGTTTGGGGAGTTGGGGCCAACGTCCTGACTTTC.

The chain has TRBV7-6 and TRBJ2-7; the match to TRBD2 covers 9 bases. CDR3 length: 19 amino acids. Germline loops: CDR1 SGHVS, CDR2 FNYEAQ. J was trimmed by 0 bases and V by 2 bases; bases with no gene match: 14. The CDR3 DNA is TGTGCCAGCAGCTTAACGGCGTCCTCCGGGACTAGCTTCTCCTACGAGCAGTACTTC. Residues: CASSLTASSGTSFSYEQYF.

V and J are TRBV20-1 and TRBJ2-1; 9 nucleotides align to TRBD2. CDR1 and CDR2 (germline): DFQATT, SNEGSKA (reference sequence). The trim removed 3 bases at V and 2 bases at J, leaving 5 bases unmatched. The CDR3 is 15 amino acids. The CDR3 protein is CSASPLAGTYNEQFF. The CDR3 DNA reads as TGCAGTGCTAGTCCCCTAGCGGGAACCTACAATGAGCAGTTCTTC.

The V call is TRBV29-1, the J call TRBJ2-3, with 10 nucleotides matching TRBD2. CDR3 length equals 18 residues. Trimming removed 5 bases from V and 0 bases from J; junction bases left unmatched: 14. Germline V CDR1 and CDR2: SQVTM, ANQGSEA. The CDR3 here is CSVSRGLAVRSSTDTQYF. For the CDR3, the DNA is TGCAGCGTTAGCCGCGGACTAGCGGTACGGTCTAGCACAGATACGCAGTATTTT.

V usage is TRBV18 and J usage is TRBJ2-5; the match to TRBD1 covers 8 bases. J was trimmed by 5 bases and V by 0 bases; bases with no gene match: 11. CDR3 size: 17 residues. CDR1 and CDR2 (germline): KGHSH, LQKENI. The CDR3 sequence: CASSPPTGQGISETQYF. Written as DNA, the CDR3 is TGTGCCAGCTCACCACCCACCGGACAGGGTATATCGGAGACCCAGTACTTC. Looking up the rest from reference TRBV18 and TRBJ2-5 gives the full variable domain: NAGVMQNPRHLVRRRGQEARLRCSPMKGHSHVYWYRQLPEEGLKFMVYLQKENIIDESGMPKERFSAEFPKEGPSILRIQQVVRGDSAAYFCASSPPTGQGISETQYFGPGTRLLVL.

The rearrangement links TRBV28 to TRBJ2-3; D is unresolved. The germline gives CDR1 MDHEN, CDR2 SYDVKM. The CDR3 length is 16 residues. V lost 6 bases, J lost 8 bases, and 24 bases lay in between. The CDR3 here is CASRHGPLNLAGTQYF. Written as DNA, the CDR3 is TGTGCCAGCAGACATGGGCCTCTTAACCTCGCTGGTACGCAGTATTTT.

V is TRBV18 and J is TRBJ2-1, with D perhaps matching TRBD1 (5 bases). The CDR3 is 20 amino acids. V lost 0 bases and J 5 bases, leaving 26 bases between the germline ends. CDR1 is KGHSH, CDR2 LQKENI, per germline. As DNA, the CDR3 is TGTGCCAGCTCACCACCGCGGTTCTTCGACAGTCAATACCTCCACAATGAGCAGTTCTTC. Amino acid sequence: CASSPPRFFDSQYLHNEQFF. The whole variable domain, remainder taken from reference TRBV18 and TRBJ2-1, is NAGVMQNPRHLVRRRGQEARLRCSPMKGHSHVYWYRQLPEEGLKFMVYLQKENIIDESGMPKERFSAEFPKEGPSILRIQQVVRGDSAAYFCASSPPRFFDSQYLHNEQFFGPGTRLTVL.

The V and J genes are TRBV11-1 and TRBJ1-1; a possible D gene is TRBD1 (5 bases). CDR1 and CDR2 (germline): SGHAT, FQDESV (reference sequence). V dropped 2 bases and J dropped 4 bases, with 8 bases sitting between them. The CDR3 loop spans 13 amino acids. DNA of the CDR3: TGTGCCAGCAGCTTATTGGGGGGCACTGAAGCTTTCTTT. It codes for CASSLLGGTEAFF.

The CDR3 bases are TGTGCCAGCAGCTTATGGACAGAAGCTAACTATGGCTACACCTTC. It encodes CASSLWTEANYGYTF. The chain carries TRBV6-5 and TRBJ1-2; a possible D gene is TRBD1 (6 bases). The ends were cut back, 6 bases at V and 0 bases at J, with 14 bases in the middle. The CDR3 has 15 residues. Germline V gene data show CDR1 as MNHEY and CDR2 as SVGAGI.

The chain recombines TRBV5-1 with TRBJ1-4; no definite D call. The CDR3 loop spans 15 amino acids. Germline-derived CDR1 and CDR2 are SGHRS and YFSETQ. V was trimmed by 1 base and J by 0 bases, leaving 7 bases between them. Here the CDR3 DNA reads TGCGCCAGCAGCTTGTACAGTGCAACTAATGAAAAACTGTTTTTT. It is translated as CASSLYSATNEKLFF.

J is TRBJ2-7 and V is TRBV11-2; TRBD2 aligns across 7 bases. The CDR3 is made up of 15 amino acids. The V gene's germline CDR1 is SGHAT and CDR2 FQNNGV. V trimming: 3 bases; J trimming: 5 bases; junction bases outside the gene matches: 10. The CDR3 DNA follows: TGTGCCAGCAGCTTGAATCCGGGAGGAGTGCACGAGCAGTACTTC. Translating gives CASSLNPGGVHEQYF.

The J gene is TRBJ1-4, the V gene TRBV5-1, with 10 bases that match TRBD1. After removal of 5 bases from V and 2 bases from J, the junction contained 6 bases not matched to a gene. Per the germline V gene, CDR1 is SGHRS and CDR2 is YFSETQ. The CDR3 totals 16 residues. The CDR3 DNA sequence: TGCGCCAGCAGGACCGGGACAGGGGTGACTAATGAAAAACTGTTTTTT. Translation gives CASRTGTGVTNEKLFF.

The gene calls are TRBV6-5 and TRBJ2-1, with D possibly matching TRBD1 (6 bases). This CDR3 is built from 15 residues. Germline values: CDR1 MNHEY, CDR2 SVGAGI. With 6 bases removed from V and 0 bases from J, the gap between germline ends came to 12 bases. The CDR3 sequence: CASSPDRSSYNEQFF. DNA for the CDR3: TGTGCCAGCAGCCCAGACAGGAGCTCCTACAATGAGCAGTTCTTC.

This clone has only a few counts. This chain links TRBV2 with TRBJ1-1; no firm D call. The CDR3 has 13 amino acids. CDR1 SNHLY and CDR2 FYNNEI come from the germline V gene. The V gene lost 1 base and the J gene lost 3 bases, with 6 bases spanning the gap. The chain's CDR3 is CASSEGAYTEAFF. The CDR3 DNA is TGTGCCAGCAGTGAAGGGGCATACACTGAAGCTTTCTTT.

The chain links TRBV6-5 to TRBJ2-2, with 7 bases aligning to TRBD2. The CDR3 is made up of 14 amino acids. From germline, CDR1 is MNHEY and CDR2 SVGAGI. V was clipped by 7 bases and J by 7 bases; unmatched bases: 9. This chain's CDR3 is CASMGGPLIGELFF. The CDR3 bases are TGTGCCAGCATGGGAGGGCCCTTGATCGGGGAGCTGTTTTTT.

The V call is TRBV20-1, the J call TRBJ1-1; no reliable D call. Looked up from germline, CDR1 is DFQATT and CDR2 is SNEGSKA (reference sequence). The V and J ends lost 3 bases and 1 base respectively, with 3 bases between them. This CDR3 has 11 residues. The CDR3 bases are TGCAGTGCTAGCCAGAACACTGAAGCTTTCTTT. Translation: CSASQNTEAFF.

The V and J genes are TRBV5-1 and TRBJ2-5; D may be TRBD2 (5 bases). Germline V gene sequence: CDR1 SGHRS, CDR2 YFSETQ. V lost 2 bases and J 5 bases, leaving 10 bases between the germline ends. CDR3 length equals 13 residues. The CDR3 coding sequence is TGCGCCAGCAGCTTACTAGGATCCGAGACCCAGTACTTC. Translation: CASSLLGSETQYF.

The chain has TRBV5-1 and TRBJ2-3; a possible D gene is TRBD1 (6 bases). In germline, CDR1 is SGHRS, CDR2 YFSETQ. There are 17 residues in the CDR3. V lost 0 bases, J lost 0 bases, and 14 bases lay in between. CDR3 sequence (DNA): TGCGCCAGCAGCTTGGAGTCGACAGGAGCTAGCACAGATACGCAGTATTTT. This codes for CASSLESTGASTDTQYF.